Reported below is one TCR beta chain. Germline CDR1 and CDR2: KGHDR and SFDVKD. V shed 3 bases and J 6 bases; nucleotides not matched to a gene: 5. The CDR3 is 15 amino acids. This sample is drawn from a study of blood T cell repertoires in COVID-19. Across the study: Some COVID-19 samples were acute and others convalescent; all came from the United States, Italy and Spain.

Study processing details: Using reference gene primer amplification, nucleated cell counts were estimated. This table comes from immunoSEQ multiplex PCR, and its TCRdb copy is limited to in-frame clones, with some not included. The D gene and trimming were derived from the DNA, and the V and J assignments and clone size from that table. The data show around 80,000 clones, about four fifths seen once. This chain links TRBV24-1 with TRBJ1-2; 11 bases agree with TRBD1. Sequenced: peripheral blood. This TCR came from a woman at least 80 years old with acute or convalescent COVID-19. Written as DNA, the CDR3 is TGTGCCACCAGTGATCCCGGGACAGGGGGGGATGGCTACACCTTC. Protein: CATSDPGTGGDGYTF.